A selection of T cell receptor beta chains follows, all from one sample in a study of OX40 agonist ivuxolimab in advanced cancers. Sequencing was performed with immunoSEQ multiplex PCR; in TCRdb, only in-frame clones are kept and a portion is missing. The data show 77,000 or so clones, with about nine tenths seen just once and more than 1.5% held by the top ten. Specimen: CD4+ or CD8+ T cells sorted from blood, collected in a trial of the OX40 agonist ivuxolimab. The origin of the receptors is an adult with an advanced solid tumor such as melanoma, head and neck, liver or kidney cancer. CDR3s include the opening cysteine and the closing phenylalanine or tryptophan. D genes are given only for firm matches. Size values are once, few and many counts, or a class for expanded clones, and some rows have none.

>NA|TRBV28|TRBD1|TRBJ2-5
CASSRQGEETQYF
TGTGCCAGCAGTCGACAGGGGGAAGAGACCCAGTACTTC
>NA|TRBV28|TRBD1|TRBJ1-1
CASSSPTGGVNTEAFF
TGTGCCAGCAGTTCCCCCACAGGGGGAGTGAACACTGAAGCTTTCTTT
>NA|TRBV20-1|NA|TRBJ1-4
CSAILGEKLFF
TGCAGTGCTATTTTGGGGGAAAAACTGTTTTTT
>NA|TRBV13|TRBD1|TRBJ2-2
CASSLLATRGPAGELFF
TGTGCCAGCAGCTTACTAGCGACCAGGGGGCCAGCCGGGGAGCTGTTTTTT
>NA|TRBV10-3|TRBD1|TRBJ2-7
CASRQGQVYEQYF
TGTGCCAGCAGACAGGGACAGGTCTACGAGCAGTACTTC
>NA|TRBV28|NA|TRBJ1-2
CASKDRYYGYTF
TGTGCCAGCAAGGACCGCTACTATGGCTACACCTTC
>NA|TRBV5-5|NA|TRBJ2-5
CATPTDLQETQYF
TGTGCCACACCGACAGACCTACAAGAGACCCAGTACTTC
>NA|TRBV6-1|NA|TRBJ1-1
CASSIQSGNTEAFF
TGTGCCAGCAGTATACAATCGGGGAACACTGAAGCTTTCTTT
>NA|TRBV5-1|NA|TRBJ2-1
CASSLAVSYSYNEQFF
TGCGCCAGCAGCTTGGCCGTCAGTTACTCCTACAATGAGCAGTTCTTC
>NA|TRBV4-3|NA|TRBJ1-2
CASSQDRFSPYGYTF
TGCGCCAGCAGCCAAGATAGGTTCAGCCCCTATGGCTACACCTTC
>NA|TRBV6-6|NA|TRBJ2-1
CASSYSDRIVYNEQFF
TGTGCCAGCAGTTATTCCGACCGGATCGTTTACAATGAGCAGTTCTTC
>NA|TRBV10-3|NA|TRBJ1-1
CATKTGTEAFF
TGTGCCACTAAGACAGGTACTGAAGCTTTCTTT
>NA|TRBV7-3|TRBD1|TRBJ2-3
CASSLGLGTDYKQGDTQYF
TGTGCCAGCAGCTTAGGGCTGGGGACAGACTACAAGCAGGGAGATACGCAGTATTTT
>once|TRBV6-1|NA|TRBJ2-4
CASSEFMSRGAEKIAKNIQYF
TGTGCCAGCAGTGAATTTATGTCTAGGGGGGCTGAAAAAATAGCCAAAAACATTCAGTACTTC
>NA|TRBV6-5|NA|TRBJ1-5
CASSSGADQPQHF
TGTGCCAGCAGTTCAGGGGCAGACCAGCCCCAGCATTTT
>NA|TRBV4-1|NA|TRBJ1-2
CASSQGDYGYTF
TGCGCCAGCAGCCAAGGAGACTATGGCTACACCTTC
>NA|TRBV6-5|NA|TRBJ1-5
CASSSTSGENRQPQHF
TGTGCCAGCAGTTCCACTTCAGGGGAAAACAGACAGCCCCAGCATTTT
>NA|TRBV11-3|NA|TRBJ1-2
CASSLDHSYNYGYTF
TGTGCCAGCAGCTTAGACCACAGTTATAACTATGGCTACACCTTC
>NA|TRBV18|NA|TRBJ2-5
CASSPSPGRPAQETQYF
TGTGCCAGCTCACCCTCCCCTGGCAGACCAGCCCAAGAGACCCAGTACTTC
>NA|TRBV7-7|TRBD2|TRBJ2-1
CASSSGTSIGNEQFF
TGTGCCAGCAGCTCCGGGACTAGCATAGGCAATGAGCAGTTCTTC
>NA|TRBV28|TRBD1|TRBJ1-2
CASTTPGQGVGYTF
TGTGCCAGCACCACTCCGGGACAGGGTGTTGGCTACACCTTC
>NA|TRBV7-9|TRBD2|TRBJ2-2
CASPLSPLAGIVTGELFF
TGTGCCAGCCCTCTTAGTCCCCTAGCGGGTATCGTGACCGGGGAGCTGTTTTTT
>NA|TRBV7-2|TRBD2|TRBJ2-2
CASSPDRLAGGQNTGELFF
TGTGCCAGCAGCCCAGACCGCCTAGCGGGAGGGCAGAACACCGGGGAGCTGTTTTTT
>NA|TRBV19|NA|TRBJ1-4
CASSIPGRENEKLFF
TGTGCCAGTAGTATCCCGGGACGGGAGAATGAAAAACTGTTTTTT
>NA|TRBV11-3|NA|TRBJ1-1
CASSVMGALNTEAFF
TGTGCCAGCAGCGTAATGGGGGCCCTGAACACTGAAGCTTTCTTT
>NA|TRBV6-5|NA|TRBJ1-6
CASSLRVESPLHF
TGTGCCAGTAGCCTAAGGGTCGAGTCACCCCTCCACTTT
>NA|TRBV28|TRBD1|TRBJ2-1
CASSTNRGNEQFF
TGTGCCAGCAGCACAAACAGGGGTAATGAGCAGTTCTTC
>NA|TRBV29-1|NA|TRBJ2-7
CSVGDRMNNYEQYF
TGCAGCGTTGGGGACCGAATGAATAACTACGAGCAGTACTTC
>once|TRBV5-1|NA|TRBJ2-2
CASSLPDSSNTGELFF
TGCGCCAGCAGCTTGCCGGACAGCTCGAACACCGGGGAGCTGTTTTTT
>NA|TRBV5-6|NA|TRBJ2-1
CASSGGTNSYNEQFF
TGTGCCAGCAGCGGCGGGACAAACTCCTACAATGAGCAGTTCTTC
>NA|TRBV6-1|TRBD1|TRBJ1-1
CASSEGSGTGGTEAFF
TGTGCCAGCAGTGAAGGATCAGGGACAGGGGGCACTGAAGCTTTCTTT
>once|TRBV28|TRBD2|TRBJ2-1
CASSLLSHNGTSGNEQFF
TGTGCCAGCAGTTTACTCTCTCATAATGGGACTAGCGGGAATGAGCAGTTCTTC
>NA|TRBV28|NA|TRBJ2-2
CASTVGGAPRNGELFF
TGTGCCAGCACCGTTGGGGGAGCTCCAAGAAACGGGGAGCTGTTTTTT
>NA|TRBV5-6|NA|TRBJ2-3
CASSLGSPRAHTQYF
TGTGCCAGCAGCTTGGGCTCACCTCGTGCCCATACGCAGTATTTT
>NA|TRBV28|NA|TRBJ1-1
CASGQGVAEAFF
TGTGCCAGTGGGCAGGGCGTCGCTGAAGCTTTCTTT
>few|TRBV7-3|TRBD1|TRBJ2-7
CASSREQGTEQYF
TGTGCCAGCAGCAGAGAACAGGGGACCGAGCAGTACTTC
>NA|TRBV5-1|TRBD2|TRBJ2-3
CASSSLGVQRGSTDTQYF
TGCGCCAGCAGCTCCCTAGGGGTCCAGCGGGGATCCACAGATACGCAGTATTTT
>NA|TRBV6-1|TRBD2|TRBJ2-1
CASRPGTSGANEQFF
TGTGCCAGCAGGCCCGGGACTAGCGGCGCCAATGAGCAGTTCTTC
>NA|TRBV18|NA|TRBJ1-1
CASSPQRERTEAFF
TGTGCCAGCTCCCCTCAGAGGGAGCGGACTGAAGCTTTCTTT
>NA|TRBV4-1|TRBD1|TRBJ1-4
CASSQEETGGREKLFF
TGCGCCAGCAGCCAAGAGGAAACAGGGGGGCGCGAAAAACTGTTTTTT